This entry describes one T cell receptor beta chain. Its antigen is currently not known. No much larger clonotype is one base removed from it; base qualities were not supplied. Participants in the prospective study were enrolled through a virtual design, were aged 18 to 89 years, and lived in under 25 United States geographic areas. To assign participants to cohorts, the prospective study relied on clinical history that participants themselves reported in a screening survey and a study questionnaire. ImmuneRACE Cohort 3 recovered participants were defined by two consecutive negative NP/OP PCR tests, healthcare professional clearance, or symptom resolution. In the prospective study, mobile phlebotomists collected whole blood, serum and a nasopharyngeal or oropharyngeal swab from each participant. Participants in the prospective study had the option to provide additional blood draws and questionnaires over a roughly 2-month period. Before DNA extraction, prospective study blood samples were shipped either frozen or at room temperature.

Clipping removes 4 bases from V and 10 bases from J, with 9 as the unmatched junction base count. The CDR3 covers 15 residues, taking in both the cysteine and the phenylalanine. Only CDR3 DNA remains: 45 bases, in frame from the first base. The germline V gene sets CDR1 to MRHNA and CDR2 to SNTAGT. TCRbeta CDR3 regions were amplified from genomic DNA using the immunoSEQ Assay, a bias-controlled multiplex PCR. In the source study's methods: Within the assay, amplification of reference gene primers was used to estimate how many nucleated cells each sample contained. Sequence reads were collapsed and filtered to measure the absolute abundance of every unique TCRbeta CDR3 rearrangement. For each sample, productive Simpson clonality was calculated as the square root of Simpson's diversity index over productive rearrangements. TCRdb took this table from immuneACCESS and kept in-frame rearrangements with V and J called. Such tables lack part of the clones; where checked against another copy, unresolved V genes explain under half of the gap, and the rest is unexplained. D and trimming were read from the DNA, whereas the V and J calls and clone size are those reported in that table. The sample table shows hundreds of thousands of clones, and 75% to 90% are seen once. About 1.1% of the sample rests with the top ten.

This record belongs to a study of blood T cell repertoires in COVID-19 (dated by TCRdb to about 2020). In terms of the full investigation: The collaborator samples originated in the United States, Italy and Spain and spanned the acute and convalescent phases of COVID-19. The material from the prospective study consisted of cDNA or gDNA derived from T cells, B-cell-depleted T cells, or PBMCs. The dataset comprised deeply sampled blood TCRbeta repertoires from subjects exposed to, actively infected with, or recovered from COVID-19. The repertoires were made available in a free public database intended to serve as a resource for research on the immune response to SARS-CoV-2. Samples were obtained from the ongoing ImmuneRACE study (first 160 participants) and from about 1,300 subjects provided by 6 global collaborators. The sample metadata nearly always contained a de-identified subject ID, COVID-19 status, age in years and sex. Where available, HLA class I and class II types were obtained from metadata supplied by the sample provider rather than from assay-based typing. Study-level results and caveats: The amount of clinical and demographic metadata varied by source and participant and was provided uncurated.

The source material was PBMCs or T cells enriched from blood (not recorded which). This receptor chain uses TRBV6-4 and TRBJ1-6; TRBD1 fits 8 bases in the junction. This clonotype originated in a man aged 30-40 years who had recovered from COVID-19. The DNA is TGTGCCAGCAGTGCCTCGACAGGGGAAGGATCACCCCTCCACTTT. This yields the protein CASSASTGEGSPLHF.